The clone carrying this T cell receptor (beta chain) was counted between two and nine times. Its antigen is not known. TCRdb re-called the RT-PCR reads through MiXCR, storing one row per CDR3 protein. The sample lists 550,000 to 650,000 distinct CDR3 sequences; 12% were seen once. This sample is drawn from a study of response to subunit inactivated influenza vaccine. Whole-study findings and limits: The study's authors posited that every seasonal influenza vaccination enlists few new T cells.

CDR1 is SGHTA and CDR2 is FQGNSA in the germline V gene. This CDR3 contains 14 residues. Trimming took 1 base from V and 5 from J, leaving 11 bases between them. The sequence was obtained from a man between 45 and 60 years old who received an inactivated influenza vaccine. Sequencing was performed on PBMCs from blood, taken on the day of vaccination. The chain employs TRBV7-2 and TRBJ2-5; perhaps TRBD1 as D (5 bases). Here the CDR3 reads CASSLGGLSETQYF. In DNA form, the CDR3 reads TGTGCCAGCAGCTTAGGGGGCTTGTCGGAGACCCAGTACTTC.